This entry describes one T cell receptor (beta chain). This sample was included in a study of blood T cell repertoires in COVID-19. Across the study: Nucleic acid was either cDNA or gDNA, and it came from T cells, B-cell-depleted T cells, or PBMCs.

CDR3 size: 15 residues. From germline, CDR1 is SQVTM and CDR2 ANQGSEA. V dropped 6 bases and J dropped 6; count of bases not matched to a gene: 13. Enrollees, roughly 18 to 89 years old, lived in around 23 US areas. Self-reported history from a screening survey and questionnaire set each donor's cohort. Resolution of symptoms, clearance, or two negative PCRs was present in recovered Cohort 3 donors. TCRdb's table, derived via immunoSEQ multiplex PCR, lists solely in-frame clones and lacks some. This table holds roughly 500,000 clones, roughly 90% found once. Material for sequencing was PBMCs or T cells enriched from blood (not recorded which). The clonotype comes from a woman aged 40 to 49 who had recovered from COVID-19. V gene TRBV29-1 combines with J gene TRBJ1-5; TRBD1 agrees at 8 bases. CDR3 in DNA: TGCAGCGTCGCAACCTCAGGGGGCATGGGTCAGCCCCAGCATTTT. This translates into CSVATSGGMGQPQHF.